This record covers a single TCR beta chain. No antigen is known for it. Germline CDR1 is MDHEN and CDR2 is SYDVKM. The CDR3 has 14 amino acids. V lost 6 bases, J lost 10 bases, and 12 bases stayed unmatched. Sequencing used immunoSEQ multiplex PCR; TCRdb keeps in-frame clones, though not all of them. Among over 45,000 clones listed, 91% were seen once. The data were obtained in a study of a mutant IDH1 vaccine in newly diagnosed glioma. Looking at the study overall: Earlier therapy was either radiotherapy, temozolomide, or both, and most got both.

Study-wide findings and caveats: It seemed that pseudoprogression was not linked to changes in the top peripheral T cell clonotypes. Overall, about 93% of patients had vaccine-induced immune responses.

Time point of the sample: baseline, week 1 (first vaccination visit). The treatment is: pre-vaccination baseline after standard-of-care therapy. The clonotype comes from a man aged 50-60 years with glioma. The V gene is TRBV28, the J gene TRBJ1-1; TRBD1 agrees at 9 bases. The source material was PBMCs, sampled from a glioma patient treated with radiotherapy, temozolomide or both. The CDR3 reads CASRYRDRALGAFF. The DNA of the CDR3 is TGTGCCAGCAGGTACCGGGACAGGGCGTTAGGAGCTTTCTTT.